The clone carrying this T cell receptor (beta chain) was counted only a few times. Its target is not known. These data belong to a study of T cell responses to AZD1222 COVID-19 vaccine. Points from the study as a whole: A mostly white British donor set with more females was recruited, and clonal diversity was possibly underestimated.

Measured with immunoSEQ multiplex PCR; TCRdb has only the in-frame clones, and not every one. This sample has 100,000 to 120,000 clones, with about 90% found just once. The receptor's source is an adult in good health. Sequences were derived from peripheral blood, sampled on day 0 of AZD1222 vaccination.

CDR3 DNA: TGTGCCAGCAGCGTAGTGGGCAGCGGTAATGAAAAACTGTTTTTT. As protein: CASSVVGSGNEKLFF. V gene TRBV9 combines with J gene TRBJ1-4; D is unresolved. CDR1 and CDR2 from the germline V gene are SGDLS and YYNGEE. CDR3 size: 15 residues. Trimming took 0 bases from V and 4 from J, leaving 10 bases between them. Supplemented by reference TRBV9 and TRBJ1-4, the full variable domain reads DSGVTQTPKHLITATGQRVTLRCSPRSGDLSVYWYQQSLDQGLQFLIQYYNGEERAKGNILERFSAQQFPDLHSELNLSSLELGDSALYFCASSVVGSGNEKLFFGSGTQLSVL.